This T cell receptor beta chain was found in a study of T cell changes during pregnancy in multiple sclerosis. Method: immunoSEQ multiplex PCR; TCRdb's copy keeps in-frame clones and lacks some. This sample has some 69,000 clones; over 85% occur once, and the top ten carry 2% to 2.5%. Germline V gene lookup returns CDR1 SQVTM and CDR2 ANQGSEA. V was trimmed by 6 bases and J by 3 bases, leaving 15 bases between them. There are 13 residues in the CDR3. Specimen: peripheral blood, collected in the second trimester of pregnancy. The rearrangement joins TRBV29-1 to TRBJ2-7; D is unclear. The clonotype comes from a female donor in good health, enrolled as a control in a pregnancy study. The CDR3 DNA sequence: TGCAGCGTCTTTTGGGCCACCGACTACGAGCAGTACTTC. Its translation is CSVFWATDYEQYF.